The 24 T cell receptor beta chains in this list originate from one sample, sequenced in a study of blood T cell repertoires in COVID-19. Produced via immunoSEQ multiplex PCR; TCRdb's table is partial and in-frame only. Among approximately 170,000 clones listed, around 82% were seen once. Sequenced sample: peripheral blood. All receptors come from a man aged 55 to 70 who had recovered from COVID-19.

The rearrangement uses TRBV11-2 and TRBJ2-1, with D maybe TRBD1 (5 bases). The V end lost 6 bases, the J end lost 0 bases, and 15 bases lay between the germline ends. Germline loops: CDR1 SGHAT, CDR2 FQNNGV. The CDR3 is made up of 16 amino acids. CDR3 amino acids: CASSVPKGPSYNEQFF. The CDR3 DNA is TGTGCCAGCAGTGTCCCAAAGGGGCCCTCCTACAATGAGCAGTTCTTC.

The genes are TRBV18 and TRBJ2-3, with 8 bases that match TRBD1. CDR1 and CDR2 from the germline V gene are KGHSH and LQKENI. This CDR3 is 15 amino acids long. V was pared by 5 bases and J by 4 bases, with 8 bases of the junction left unmatched. This chain's CDR3 is CASSRTGNSADTQYF. CDR3 DNA: TGTGCCAGCTCAAGGACAGGGAACAGCGCAGATACGCAGTATTTT.

The sample holds one count of this clone. The chain carries TRBV5-8 and TRBJ2-3; 11 bases line up with TRBD1. Germline CDR1 and CDR2: SGHTS and YDEGEE. V gave up 4 bases and J gave up 3 bases; unmatched junction bases: 4. The length of the CDR3 is 15 residues. The CDR3 DNA reads as TGTGCCAGCAGCCGGACAGGGGGCAGGACAGATACGCAGTATTTT. It translates to CASSRTGGRTDTQYF.

This CDR3 is CASSWSGSTDTQYF. The CDR3 nucleotides read TGCGCCAGCAGCTGGAGCGGGAGCACAGATACGCAGTATTTT. The chain employs TRBV5-1 and TRBJ2-3, with D possibly being TRBD2 (6 bases). Germline CDR1 and CDR2: SGHRS and YFSETQ. This CDR3 has 14 residues. V lost 3 bases and J 0 bases, leaving 8 bases between the germline ends.

This clone has more than one count but fewer than ten. The chain joins TRBV6-5 to TRBJ1-2; 8 bases align to TRBD1. The trim removed 5 bases at V and 8 bases at J, leaving 4 bases unmatched. The CDR3 loop spans 12 amino acids. Germline CDR1 reads MNHEY; CDR2 reads SVGAGI. In DNA form, the CDR3 reads TGTGCCAGCAGTAGACAGGGGCGGGGCTACACCTTC. Amino acids: CASSRQGRGYTF.

The J gene is TRBJ2-3, the V gene TRBV5-8; D uncertain. The CDR3 extends over 15 amino acids. Trimming took 4 bases from V and 7 from J, leaving 19 bases between them. CDR1 is SGHTS and CDR2 is YDEGEE in the germline V gene. CDR3 in DNA: TGTGCCAGCAGCCCAAAGTACCATACAGAAAATACGCAGTATTTT. Translating it yields CASSPKYHTENTQYF.

This chain links TRBV6-5 with TRBJ2-2; D is possibly TRBD1 (6 bases). Trimming removed 6 bases at V and 1 base at J, with 12 bases between. CDR3 size: 15 residues. In germline, CDR1 is MNHEY, CDR2 SVGAGI. CDR3 protein: CASRPGQLNTGELFF. CDR3 sequence (DNA): TGTGCCAGCAGGCCGGGACAATTGAACACCGGGGAGCTGTTTTTT.

The chain has TRBV19 and TRBJ2-3; 11 bases map to TRBD2. Germline V gene data show CDR1 as LNHDA and CDR2 as SQIVND (reference sequence). Unmatched junction bases numbered 8, after V lost 8 bases and J lost 4 bases. The CDR3 contains 15 residues. The CDR3 protein is CASGGVAGGADTQYF. In DNA, the CDR3 is TGTGCCAGTGGTGGAGTAGCGGGGGGGGCAGATACGCAGTATTTT.

V usage is TRBV7-2 and J usage is TRBJ2-1, with 7 positions matching TRBD1. Germline lookup yields CDR1 SGHTA and CDR2 FQGNSA. The CDR3 has 14 residues. V shed 5 bases, J shed 4 bases, and the junction held 5 bases outside the gene matches. The CDR3 spells CASSVDRAYNEQFF. The CDR3 region has the DNA TGTGCCAGCAGCGTAGACAGGGCTTACAATGAGCAGTTCTTC. Full variable domain (remainder filled in from reference TRBV7-2 and TRBJ2-1): GAGVSQSPSNKVTEKGKDVELRCDPISGHTALYWYRQSLGQGLEFLIYFQGNSAPDKSGLPSDRFSAERTGGSVSTLTIQRTQQEDSAVYLCASSVDRAYNEQFFGPGTRLTVL.

This clone is a singleton in its sample. The V gene is TRBV5-1, the J gene TRBJ2-2, with D tentatively TRBD2 (6 bases). V gave up 0 bases and J gave up 5 bases, with 14 bases separating them. The CDR3 length is 16 residues. CDR1 SGHRS and CDR2 YFSETQ come from the germline V gene. As DNA, the CDR3 is TGCGCCAGCAGCTTGGAAGGGCTAGGGAGGACCGGGGAGCTGTTTTTT. It translates to CASSLEGLGRTGELFF.

The rearrangement links TRBV2 to TRBJ1-3; 10 bases agree with TRBD1. Per germline, CDR1 SNHLY and CDR2 FYNNEI. V lost 8 bases and J lost 3; bases outside the gene matches: 10. The CDR3 has 16 amino acids. CDR3 in amino acids: CASSGTGVLRGNTIYF. CDR3 nucleotides: TGTGCCAGCTCCGGGACAGGGGTTCTGCGTGGAAACACCATATATTTT.

The chain employs TRBV29-1 and TRBJ1-2, with 10 positions matching TRBD1. The length of the CDR3 is 13 residues. Looked up from germline, CDR1 is SQVTM and CDR2 is ANQGSEA. V shed 7 bases, J shed 6 bases, and the junction held 8 bases outside the gene matches. In DNA form, the CDR3 reads TGCAGCGGTACCCGGGACAGGGGAAATGGCTACACCTTC. It codes for CSGTRDRGNGYTF.

The gene calls are TRBV6-6 and TRBJ1-5; the D gene is possibly TRBD1 (5 bases). CDR1 is MNHNY, CDR2 SVGAGI, per germline (reference sequence). The germline V and J ends were trimmed by 7 bases and 6 bases, with 16 bases remaining between them. CDR3 size: 14 residues. The CDR3 nucleotides are TGTGCCAGCACCGAGGGGAGGGAGAGTCAGCCCCAGCATTTT. Translation: CASTEGRESQPQHF.

The chain has TRBV18 and TRBJ2-7; possible D gene TRBD2, 6 bases. The CDR3 runs to 13 residues. Trimming shortened V by 5 bases and J by 7 bases, and 15 bases separated the two germline ends. Germline loops: CDR1 KGHSH, CDR2 LQKENI. The CDR3 is CASSTGTPWEQYF. CDR3 in DNA: TGTGCCAGCTCAACCGGGACTCCCTGGGAGCAGTACTTC.

The chain is built from TRBV6-2 or TRBV6-3 and TRBJ2-7, with D maybe TRBD1 (6 bases). The V and J ends lost 0 bases and 4 bases respectively, with 10 bases between them. The CDR3 loop spans 14 amino acids. Germline loops: CDR1 MNHEY, CDR2 SVGEGT. CDR3 residues: CASSYSGAIYEQYF. CDR3 in DNA: TGTGCCAGCAGTTACTCGGGGGCAATATACGAGCAGTACTTC.

The rearrangement links TRBV27 to TRBJ2-7, with TRBD2 matching 16 bases. Trimming at V came to 2 bases and at J to 1 base, leaving 11 bases not matched to a gene. The CDR3 sequence is 20 residues long. CDR1 and CDR2 from the germline V gene are MNHEY and SMNVEV (reference sequence). The CDR3 protein is CASSLRDRGLAGGKSYEQYF. The CDR3 nucleotides are TGTGCCAGCAGTTTAAGGGACAGGGGACTAGCGGGGGGGAAATCCTACGAGCAGTACTTC.

V is TRBV7-2 and J is TRBJ2-5; D perhaps matches TRBD2 (6 bases). Deletions cut 0 bases from V and 5 bases from J, with 10 bases between. The CDR3 has 14 residues. Germline V CDR1 and CDR2: SGHTA, FQGNSA. The CDR3 sequence: CASSLAGGWETQYF. CDR3 coding DNA: TGTGCCAGCAGCTTAGCCGGAGGGTGGGAGACCCAGTACTTC.

V gene TRBV19 combines with J gene TRBJ2-2; 7 nucleotides align to TRBD1. V lost 4 bases and J lost 7; bases outside the gene matches: 6. The V gene's germline CDR1 is LNHDA and CDR2 SQIVND (reference sequence). The length of the CDR3 is 14 residues. CDR3 amino acids: CASSTTGQIGELFF. The CDR3 bases are TGTGCCAGTAGTACGACAGGGCAGATCGGGGAGCTGTTTTTT. The full variable domain, in which reference TRBV19 and TRBJ2-2 provide the parts outside the CDR3, is DGGITQSPKYLFRKEGQNVTLSCEQNLNHDAMYWYRQDPGQGLRLIYYSQIVNDFQKGDIAEGYSVSREKKESFPLTVTSAQKNPTAFYLCASSTTGQIGELFFGEGSRLTVL.

The V call is TRBV9, the J call TRBJ2-7; D possibly corresponds to TRBD1 (6 bases). Germline CDR1 SGDLS, CDR2 YYNGEE. CDR3 length equals 15 residues. The ends were cut back, 0 bases at V and 1 base at J, with 11 bases in the middle. The DNA for the CDR3 is TGTGCCAGCAGCGTAGCCGGCGGACAGTCCTACGAGCAGTACTTC. Protein sequence: CASSVAGGQSYEQYF.

The chain employs TRBV30 and TRBJ1-1, with D tentatively TRBD1 (5 bases). Germline V gene sequence: CDR1 GTSNPN, CDR2 SVGIG (reference sequence). This CDR3 has 15 amino acids. Trimming removed 3 bases at V and 6 bases at J, with 20 bases between. As DNA, the CDR3 is TGTGCCTGGAGCGACCCCCGGGGCGGGGTGGCTGAAGCTTTCTTT. It specifies CAWSDPRGGVAEAFF.

This clone appeared once. This chain uses TRBV30 with TRBJ1-2; D gene uncertain. Trimming stripped 3 bases from V and 2 bases from J, with 7 bases between. This CDR3 contains 12 residues. Germline values: CDR1 GTSNPN, CDR2 SVGIG (reference sequence). The CDR3 DNA is TGTGCCTGGAGAGAGGAAAACTATGGCTACACCTTC. Translated: CAWREENYGYTF.

This clone has more than one count but fewer than ten. The chain uses TRBV6-5 and TRBJ1-6; TRBD1 is a possible D gene (5 bases). In germline, CDR1 is MNHEY, CDR2 SVGAGI. This CDR3 comprises 14 residues. V lost 2 bases to trimming and J lost 8 bases, with 10 bases between them. This CDR3 is CASSYAGYDSPLHF. DNA of the CDR3: TGTGCCAGCAGTTACGCAGGGTATGATTCACCCCTCCACTTT.

The chain links TRBV24-1 to TRBJ2-5; D is undetermined. This CDR3 contains 11 residues. The V gene lost 5 bases and the J gene lost 2 bases, with 2 bases spanning the gap. CDR1 is KGHDR and CDR2 is SFDVKD in the germline V gene. CDR3 amino acids: CATSAQETQYF. CDR3 bases: TGTGCCACCAGTGCTCAAGAGACCCAGTACTTC.

The J gene is TRBJ2-7, the V gene TRBV7-2, with 7 nucleotides matching TRBD1. Per the germline V gene, CDR1 is SGHTA and CDR2 is FQGNSA. Losses at the gene ends were 1 base for V and 2 bases for J; bases not matched to a gene: 5. This CDR3 is 15 amino acids long. CDR3: CASSLVVRGPYEQYF. The CDR3 DNA reads as TGTGCCAGCAGCTTAGTAGTTAGGGGGCCCTACGAGCAGTACTTC.